These 10 T cell receptor beta chains were all obtained from the same sample, sequenced in a study of response to subunit inactivated influenza vaccine. One entry per CDR3 protein results from TCRdb running MiXCR on the RT-PCR reads. This sample has hundreds of thousands of distinct CDR3 sequences, with less than 20% found just once. The sample consisted of PBMCs from blood, taken approximately 13 days after vaccination. These receptors all stem from a man aged 45-60 years who received an inactivated influenza vaccine.

This clonotype came up a few times. This rearrangement joins TRBV20-1 to TRBJ1-1, with D maybe TRBD1 (6 bases). V lost 4 bases, J lost 5 bases, and 14 bases lay in between. This CDR3 region has 13 residues. Germline CDR1 and CDR2: DFQATT and SNEGSKA (reference sequence). CDR3 nucleotide sequence: TGCAGTGCTAAGGACGGAGGGGGGACTGAAGCTTTCTTT. Translated: CSAKDGGGTEAFF.

This rearrangement joins TRBV6-1 to TRBJ1-5; D is perhaps TRBD1 (5 bases). The CDR3 is 12 amino acids. CDR1 is MNHNS, CDR2 SASEGT, per germline. V lost 6 bases to trimming and J lost 6 bases, with 9 bases between them. Written as DNA, the CDR3 is TGTGCCAGCAGCGGGGCGAGTCAGCCCCAGCATTTT. Its translation is CASSGASQPQHF.

The sample holds a few counts of this clonotype. The chain carries TRBV7-2 and TRBJ1-1, with 7 bases that match TRBD1. CDR1 is SGHTA, CDR2 FQGNSA, per germline. This CDR3 region has 15 residues. Unmatched junction bases numbered 11, after V lost 6 bases and J lost 4 bases. CDR3 in amino acids: CASRQTGAMGTEAFF. The CDR3 DNA reads TGTGCCAGCAGACAAACAGGGGCTATGGGCACTGAAGCTTTCTTT.

This clonotype was recorded many times. This sequence joins TRBV11-2 and TRBJ2-7; 7 bases are a match to TRBD1. The CDR3 has 14 residues. V shed 5 bases, J shed 2 bases, and the junction held 6 bases outside the gene matches. Germline CDR1 and CDR2: SGHAT and FQNNGV. The DNA for the CDR3 is TGTGCCAGCAGCCTACGGGACAGCCCCTACGAGCAGTACTTC. As protein: CASSLRDSPYEQYF.

This clonotype was picked up a small number of times. The chain uses TRBV7-2 and TRBJ2-7; the match to TRBD2 covers 9 bases. Germline CDR1 is SGHTA and CDR2 is FQGNSA. The CDR3 is made up of 14 amino acids. After removal of 3 bases from V and 2 bases from J, the junction contained 2 bases not matched to a gene. CDR3 residues: CASSFSGSAYEQYF. The CDR3 DNA is TGTGCCAGCAGCTTTAGCGGGAGTGCCTACGAGCAGTACTTC.

This chain links TRBV20-1 with TRBJ1-1; D gene uncertain. Germline V lookup: CDR1 DFQATT, CDR2 SNEGSKA (reference sequence). The CDR3 consists of 14 residues. Between the trimmed V and J ends, which lost 3 bases and 1 base, there was a span of 12 bases. The CDR3 DNA reads TGCAGTGCTAGCTCCAGTTCCTCGAACACTGAAGCTTTCTTT. It specifies CSASSSSSNTEAFF.

This clonotype was picked up many times. V gene TRBV7-9 combines with J gene TRBJ2-5; no clear D gene. V shed 0 bases and J shed 3 bases, with 14 bases lying between them. This CDR3 has 16 residues. CDR1 and CDR2 from the germline V gene are SEHNR and FQNEAQ (reference sequence). The CDR3 nucleotides read TGTGCCAGCAGCTTAGCCCGGCGGCTTGTTAAAGAGACCCAGTACTTC. Its protein product is CASSLARRLVKETQYF. The full variable domain, its missing parts supplied by reference TRBV7-9 and TRBJ2-5, is DTGVSQNPRHKITKRGQNVTFRCDPISEHNRLYWYRQTLGQGPEFLTYFQNEAQLEKSRLLSDRFSAERPKGSFSTLEIQRTEQGDSAMYLCASSLARRLVKETQYFGPGTRLLVL.

This clonotype turned up a few times. The chain is built from TRBV5-1 and TRBJ2-7, with TRBD1 as a possible D gene (6 bases). CDR1 and CDR2 (germline): SGHRS, YFSETQ. Trimming removed 3 bases from V and 3 bases from J, with 10 bases in between. The CDR3 consists of 13 residues. CDR3 sequence (DNA): TGCGCCAGCAGCTCTACAGGGCACTACGAGCAGTACTTC. Residues: CASSSTGHYEQYF.

This clonotype was found many times. This chain uses TRBV20-1 with TRBJ2-7; no clear D gene. Germline values: CDR1 DFQATT, CDR2 SNEGSKA (reference sequence). This CDR3 is built from 14 residues. The ends were cut back, 5 bases at V and 0 bases at J, with 14 bases in the middle. In nucleotides, the CDR3 is TGCAGTGCTTCCCCGACGGAGAGCTCCTACGAGCAGTACTTC. Protein: CSASPTESSYEQYF.

This clonotype was seen more than once but under ten times. The chain uses TRBV11-2 and TRBJ2-5; the match to TRBD2 covers 11 bases. This CDR3 comprises 15 residues. Germline-derived CDR1 and CDR2 are SGHAT and FQNNGV. The J segment lost 0 bases and the V segment lost 4 bases, leaving 1 base of the junction unmatched. The CDR3 reads CASSWTSGYQETQYF. CDR3 nucleotide sequence: TGTGCCAGCAGCTGGACTAGCGGGTACCAAGAGACCCAGTACTTC.